This TCR beta chain was obtained from a study of CD8+ T cells in alopecia areata. The study, taken as a whole, reports: Mouse data revealed clearer TCR sharing than patient data did, a gap possibly tied to HLA. Among the cells sequenced in scalp samples are also the resident alphabeta T cells of normal skin. Affected lesional scalp, above all in alopecia totalis/universalis, was more clonal than normal scalp.

Once RNA had been extracted, it was reverse transcribed into cDNA to act as the sequencing template. Measured with immunoSEQ multiplex PCR; TCRdb has only the in-frame clones, and not every one. The data hold about 120,000 clones, with around 61% observed a single time. Per germline, CDR1 SGDLS and CDR2 YYNGEE. V lost 0 bases, J lost 4 bases, and 15 bases stayed unmatched. The length of the CDR3 is 19 residues. As to this clone: The antigen remains undetermined.

The sequenced sample consisted of CD4+ T cells sorted from blood. The chain couples TRBV9 to TRBJ2-3; 9 bases match TRBD2. This clonotype was sampled from a human donor in good health. The CDR3 DNA reads as TGTGCCAGCAGCGTAGCGGTGGGAGGAGCGGGGGGCCTGCCAGATACGCAGTATTTT. This gives the protein CASSVAVGGAGGLPDTQYF.